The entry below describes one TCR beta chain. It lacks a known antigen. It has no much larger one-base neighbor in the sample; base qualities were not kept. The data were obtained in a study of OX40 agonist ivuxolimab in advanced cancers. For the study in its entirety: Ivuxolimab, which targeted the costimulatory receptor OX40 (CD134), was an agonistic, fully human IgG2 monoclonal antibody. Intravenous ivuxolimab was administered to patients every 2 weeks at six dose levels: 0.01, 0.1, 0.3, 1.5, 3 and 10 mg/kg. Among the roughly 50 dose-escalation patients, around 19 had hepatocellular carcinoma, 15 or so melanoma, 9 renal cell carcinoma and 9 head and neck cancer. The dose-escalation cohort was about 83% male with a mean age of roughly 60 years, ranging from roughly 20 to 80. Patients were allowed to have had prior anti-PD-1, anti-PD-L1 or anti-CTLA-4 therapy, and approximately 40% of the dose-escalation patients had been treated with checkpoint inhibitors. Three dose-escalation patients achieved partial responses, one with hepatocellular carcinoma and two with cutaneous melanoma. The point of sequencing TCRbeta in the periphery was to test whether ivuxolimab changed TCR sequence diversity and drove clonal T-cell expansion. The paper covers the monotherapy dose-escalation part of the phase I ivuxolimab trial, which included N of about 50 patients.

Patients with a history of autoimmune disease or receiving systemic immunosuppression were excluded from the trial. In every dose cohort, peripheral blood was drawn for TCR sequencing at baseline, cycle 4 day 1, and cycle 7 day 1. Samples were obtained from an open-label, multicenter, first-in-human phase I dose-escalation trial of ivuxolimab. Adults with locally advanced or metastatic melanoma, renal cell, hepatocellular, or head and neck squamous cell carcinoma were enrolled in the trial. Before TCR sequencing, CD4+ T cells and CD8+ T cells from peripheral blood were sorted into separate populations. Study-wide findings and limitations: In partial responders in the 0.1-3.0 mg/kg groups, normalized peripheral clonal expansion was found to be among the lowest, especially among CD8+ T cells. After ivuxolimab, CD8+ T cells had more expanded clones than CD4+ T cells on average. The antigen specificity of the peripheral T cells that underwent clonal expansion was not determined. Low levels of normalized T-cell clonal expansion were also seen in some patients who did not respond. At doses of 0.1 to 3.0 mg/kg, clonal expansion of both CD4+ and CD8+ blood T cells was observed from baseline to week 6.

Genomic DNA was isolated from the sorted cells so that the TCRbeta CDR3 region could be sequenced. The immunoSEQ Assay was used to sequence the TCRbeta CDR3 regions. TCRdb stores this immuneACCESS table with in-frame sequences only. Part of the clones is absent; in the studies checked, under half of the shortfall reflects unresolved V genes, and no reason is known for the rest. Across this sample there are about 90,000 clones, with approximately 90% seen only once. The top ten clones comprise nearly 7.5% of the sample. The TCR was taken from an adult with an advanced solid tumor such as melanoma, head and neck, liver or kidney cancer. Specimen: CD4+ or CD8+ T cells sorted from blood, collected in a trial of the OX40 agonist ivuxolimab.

This receptor carries the CDR3 CASSTSSDSYNEQFF. In nucleotides, the sequence is TGTGCCAGTAGTACTTCTAGCGACTCCTACAATGAGCAGTTCTTC. The chain uses TRBV19 and TRBJ2-1; the D gene is perhaps TRBD2, on 6 matching bases. Its CDR3 holds 15 amino acids, cysteine through phenylalanine. The entry retains the CDR3 DNA only, 45 bases that are in frame from base 1. Between the V and J ends, shortened by 4 bases and 0 bases respectively, the junction contains 10 bases. CDR1 and CDR2 were assigned from the germline V gene (reference sequence) as LNHDA and SQIVND.